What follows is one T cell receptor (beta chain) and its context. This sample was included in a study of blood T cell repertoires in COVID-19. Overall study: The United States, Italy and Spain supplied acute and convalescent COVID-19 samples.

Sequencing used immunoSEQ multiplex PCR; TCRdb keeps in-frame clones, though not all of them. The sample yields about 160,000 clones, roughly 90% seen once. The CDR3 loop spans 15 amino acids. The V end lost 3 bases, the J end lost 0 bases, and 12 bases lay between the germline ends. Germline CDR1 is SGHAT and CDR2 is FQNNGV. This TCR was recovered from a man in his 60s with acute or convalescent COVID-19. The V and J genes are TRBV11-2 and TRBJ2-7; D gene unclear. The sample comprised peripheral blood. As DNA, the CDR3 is TGTGCCAGCAGCTTGGCGGAAGCGAGCTCCTACGAGCAGTACTTC. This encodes CASSLAEASSYEQYF.